What follows are 22 T cell receptor beta chains derived from one specimen sequenced in a study of blood T cell repertoires in COVID-19. TCRdb's copy holds only in-frame clones and misses some; the assay was immunoSEQ multiplex PCR. Of under 250,000 clones detected, around four fifths appear once; the ten largest clones hold 8% to 10%. Specimen: peripheral blood. These receptors all stem from a woman in her 50s with acute or convalescent COVID-19.

CDR3 DNA: TGTGCCAGCAGTTTCTCGGGACAGGGGGCCTTATACGAGCAGTACTTC. Translating gives CASSFSGQGALYEQYF. The chain uses TRBV27 and TRBJ2-7; TRBD1 matches 12 bases. The V gene's germline CDR1 is MNHEY and CDR2 SMNVEV (reference sequence). The J segment lost 4 bases and the V segment lost 3 bases, leaving 7 bases of the junction unmatched. The CDR3 loop spans 16 amino acids.

As to this clone: A much larger clone differs by one base, so this may be a read error. The rearrangement links TRBV28 to TRBJ2-7; 8 nucleotides line up with TRBD1. The CDR3 has 14 amino acids. CDR1 is MDHEN, CDR2 SYDVKM, per germline. The V gene end was trimmed by 6 bases and the J gene end by 1 base; junction bases not matched to a gene: 5. The CDR3 protein is CASSPGTGSYEQYF. In nucleotides, the CDR3 is TGTGCCAGCAGCCCCGGGACAGGATCCTACGAGCAGTACTTC.

The rearrangement links TRBV16 to TRBJ2-1; 8 nucleotides match TRBD1. CDR3 length: 14 amino acids. V dropped 4 bases and J dropped 7; count of bases not matched to a gene: 6. The germline CDR1 and CDR2 sequences are KGHSY and FQNENV. CDR3 sequence: CASSLQGVANEQFF. The CDR3, as DNA: TGTGCCAGCAGCCTACAGGGGGTGGCAAATGAGCAGTTCTTC.

The rearrangement links TRBV5-1 to TRBJ2-7; D is possibly TRBD1 (5 bases). V was trimmed by 0 bases and J by 4 bases, leaving 11 bases between them. The CDR3 has 14 residues. The germline CDR1 and CDR2 sequences are SGHRS and YFSETQ. The CDR3 DNA is TGCGCCAGCAGCTTGGGGTTGACAGATTACGAGCAGTACTTC. Amino acids: CASSLGLTDYEQYF. Full variable domain (missing parts from reference TRBV5-1 and TRBJ2-7): KAGVTQTPRYLIKTRGQQVTLSCSPISGHRSVSWYQQTPGQGLQFLFEYFSETQRNKGNFPGRFSGRQFSNSRSEMNVSTLELGDSALYLCASSLGLTDYEQYFGPGTRLTVT.

The rearrangement links TRBV24-1 to TRBJ1-4, with 9 bases identical to TRBD1. Germline V CDR1 and CDR2: KGHDR, SFDVKD. CDR3 length: 15 residues. Germline trimming cut 4 bases from V and 10 bases from J; bases unmatched to any gene: 9. The CDR3: CATSDKGQGFGKLFF. The CDR3, as DNA: TGTGCCACCAGTGACAAGGGACAGGGCTTCGGAAAACTGTTTTTT.

The chain combines TRBV19 with TRBJ2-1; 9 bases are shared with TRBD1. The germline V gene has CDR1 LNHDA and CDR2 SQIVND (reference sequence). Trimming removed 7 bases from V and 7 bases from J; junction bases left unmatched: 17. The CDR3 contains 17 residues. The CDR3 reads CASTLTIPGTGQNEQFF. The CDR3 region has the DNA TGTGCCAGTACCCTCACTATCCCCGGGACAGGGCAAAATGAGCAGTTCTTC.

This CDR3 reads CASSTGTGGAVGYTF. The CDR3 DNA sequence: TGTGCCAGCAGCACAGGGACAGGGGGCGCGGTTGGCTACACCTTC. The J gene is TRBJ1-2, the V gene TRBV9; 12 nucleotides match TRBD1. Germline V CDR1 and CDR2: SGDLS, YYNGEE. Losses at the gene ends were 4 bases for V and 7 bases for J; bases not matched to a gene: 8. The CDR3 consists of 15 residues. Supplemented by reference TRBV9 and TRBJ1-2, the full variable domain reads DSGVTQTPKHLITATGQRVTLRCSPRSGDLSVYWYQQSLDQGLQFLIQYYNGEERAKGNILERFSAQQFPDLHSELNLSSLELGDSALYFCASSTGTGGAVGYTFGSGTRLTVV.

This chain joins TRBV19 and TRBJ1-5; no reliable D call. This CDR3 contains 15 residues. Germline CDR1 LNHDA, CDR2 SQIVND (reference sequence). The V end was cut by 1 base, the J end by 6 bases, with 13 bases between. Here the CDR3 reads CASSIVPGKAQPQHF. CDR3 DNA sequence: TGTGCCAGTAGTATAGTTCCGGGGAAAGCTCAGCCCCAGCATTTT.

CDR3 in DNA: TGTGCCACCAGTGATTTTTCCGGGACACGGTACACCGGGGAGCTGTTTTTT. This translates into CATSDFSGTRYTGELFF. V and J are TRBV24-1 and TRBJ2-2, with D possibly being TRBD1 (6 bases). This CDR3 is 17 amino acids long. The V gene lost 1 base and the J gene lost 3 bases, with 14 bases spanning the gap. The germline gives CDR1 KGHDR, CDR2 SFDVKD.

The chain is built from TRBV2 and TRBJ2-2; D is unresolved. The CDR3 is 14 residues long. The germline V gene has CDR1 SNHLY and CDR2 FYNNEI. V lost 3 bases, J lost 5 bases, and 10 bases lay in between. The CDR3 here is CASSDRQVTGELFF. The CDR3 DNA reads as TGTGCCAGCAGTGATCGCCAGGTGACCGGGGAGCTGTTTTTT.

The chain couples TRBV7-9 to TRBJ2-3; TRBD2 might be the D (6 bases). V shed 5 bases and J shed 0 bases, with 9 bases lying between them. CDR1 and CDR2 from the germline V gene are SEHNR and FQNEAQ (reference sequence). The CDR3 is 14 amino acids. The CDR3, as DNA: TGTGCCAGCAGCCGGGACTTCAGCACAGATACGCAGTATTTT. Its protein product is CASSRDFSTDTQYF.

The chain joins TRBV24-1 to TRBJ2-2; the D is unclear. Deletions cut 10 bases from V and 8 bases from J, with 10 bases between. CDR1 and CDR2 (germline): KGHDR, SFDVKD. This CDR3 region has 11 residues. The CDR3 loop is CATRGVGELFF. DNA of the CDR3: TGTGCCACAAGAGGCGTGGGGGAGCTGTTTTTT.

The chain has TRBV11-2 and TRBJ2-1, with D unresolved. The CDR3 is 11 amino acids. Trimming took off 5 bases at V and 4 bases at J, with 3 bases between the two ends. Germline V gene sequence: CDR1 SGHAT, CDR2 FQNNGV. The CDR3 here is CASSQYNEQFF. Written as DNA, the CDR3 is TGTGCCAGCAGCCAGTACAATGAGCAGTTCTTC.

This clone occurred once. The chain combines TRBV20-1 with TRBJ2-1; D unresolved. Trimming removed 1 base at V and 4 bases at J, with 2 bases between. The germline V gene has CDR1 DFQATT and CDR2 SNEGSKA (reference sequence). This CDR3 spans 11 amino acids. The chain's CDR3 is CSARVYNEQFF. The DNA for the CDR3 is TGCAGTGCTAGAGTATACAATGAGCAGTTCTTC.

The CDR3 is CASSPAGVDGYTF. The DNA of the CDR3 is TGTGCCAGCAGCCCGGCAGGGGTTGATGGCTACACCTTC. This chain uses TRBV14 with TRBJ1-2; D might be TRBD1 (6 bases). This CDR3 is built from 13 residues. V was pared by 4 bases and J by 6 bases, with 12 bases between. CDR1 and CDR2 from the germline V gene are SGHDN and FVKESK.

The chain uses TRBV12-3 or TRBV12-4 and TRBJ2-2; D gene ambiguous. This CDR3 has 13 residues. Trimming cost V 5 bases and J 0 bases, with 4 bases left between them. DNA for the CDR3: TGTGCCAGCAGTGTCGCGAACACCGGGGAGCTGTTTTTT. Amino acid sequence: CASSVANTGELFF.

J is TRBJ2-7 and V is TRBV2, with 12 bases lining up with TRBD1. This CDR3 is built from 17 residues. V gave up 6 bases and J gave up 4 bases; unmatched junction bases: 13. The germline CDR1 and CDR2 sequences are SNHLY and FYNNEI. The CDR3 loop reads CASSKRWGQGARYEQYF. CDR3 bases: TGTGCCAGCAGCAAAAGGTGGGGACAGGGGGCGCGATACGAGCAGTACTTC.

The chain links TRBV4-1 to TRBJ2-2, with 7 nucleotides matching TRBD1. CDR1 is MGHRA and CDR2 is YSYEKL in the germline V gene. With 6 bases clipped from V and 1 base from J, the junction kept 5 bases outside the gene matches. This CDR3 is built from 15 residues. The CDR3: CASRPDRMNTGELFF. The CDR3 DNA reads TGCGCCAGCAGACCGGACAGGATGAACACCGGGGAGCTGTTTTTT.

The chain couples TRBV7-9 to TRBJ1-4; D is perhaps TRBD1 (5 bases). V shed 2 bases and J shed 8 bases, with 15 bases lying between them. CDR3 length equals 15 residues. The germline gives CDR1 SEHNR, CDR2 FQNEAQ (reference sequence). The CDR3 region has the DNA TGTGCCAGCAGCTTACCTTTTGGGGCCTGGGAAAAACTGTTTTTT. Its protein is CASSLPFGAWEKLFF.

This chain uses TRBV3-1 (or the pseudogene TRBV3-2) with TRBJ2-5; 7 bases match TRBD2. The CDR3 has 15 residues. The V segment lost 2 bases and the J segment 5 bases; nucleotides outside the gene matches: 8. Germline CDR1 and CDR2: LGHDT and YNNKEL (reference sequence). DNA of the CDR3: TGTGCCAGCAGCCAACGGCCTAGCGGAGCGGAGACCCAGTACTTC. Protein sequence: CASSQRPSGAETQYF.

This chain joins TRBV6-1 and TRBJ2-7, with D unclear. V lost 4 bases and J 0 bases, leaving 16 bases between the germline ends. The V gene's germline CDR1 is MNHNS and CDR2 SASEGT. This CDR3 has 16 residues. DNA of the CDR3: TGTGCCAGCAGTGGGGTGCAAAGAGGCGCCTCCTACGAGCAGTACTTC. It is translated as CASSGVQRGASYEQYF.

This chain links TRBV19 with TRBJ1-2; no definite D call. CDR3 length: 15 amino acids. Between the trimmed V and J ends, which lost 8 bases and 1 base, there was a span of 17 bases. Germline loops: CDR1 LNHDA, CDR2 SQIVND (reference sequence). The DNA of the CDR3 is TGTGCCAGTGGAAGGCGGGCAGGCGTTAACTATGGCTACACCTTC. It specifies CASGRRAGVNYGYTF.